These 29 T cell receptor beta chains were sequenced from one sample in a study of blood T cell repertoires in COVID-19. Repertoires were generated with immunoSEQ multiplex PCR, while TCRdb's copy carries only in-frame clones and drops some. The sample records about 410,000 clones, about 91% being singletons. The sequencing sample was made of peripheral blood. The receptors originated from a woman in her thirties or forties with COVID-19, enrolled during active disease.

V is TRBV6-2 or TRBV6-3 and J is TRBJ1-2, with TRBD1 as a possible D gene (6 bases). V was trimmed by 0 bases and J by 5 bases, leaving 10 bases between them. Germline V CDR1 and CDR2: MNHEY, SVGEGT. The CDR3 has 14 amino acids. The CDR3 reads CASSYSGGRYGYTF. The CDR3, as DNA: TGTGCCAGCAGTTACTCTGGGGGCCGGTATGGCTACACCTTC.

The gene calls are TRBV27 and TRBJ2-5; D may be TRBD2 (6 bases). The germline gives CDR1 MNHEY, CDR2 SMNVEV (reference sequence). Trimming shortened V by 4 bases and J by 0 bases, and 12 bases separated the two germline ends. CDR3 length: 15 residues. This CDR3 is CASSSGLQYQETQYF. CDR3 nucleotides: TGTGCCAGCAGTTCGGGACTCCAGTACCAAGAGACCCAGTACTTC.

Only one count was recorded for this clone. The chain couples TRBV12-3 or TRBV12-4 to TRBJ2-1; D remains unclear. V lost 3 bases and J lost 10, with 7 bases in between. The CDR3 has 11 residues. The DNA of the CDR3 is TGTGCCAGCAGTTTGCTAGGAGAGCAGTTCTTC. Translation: CASSLLGEQFF.

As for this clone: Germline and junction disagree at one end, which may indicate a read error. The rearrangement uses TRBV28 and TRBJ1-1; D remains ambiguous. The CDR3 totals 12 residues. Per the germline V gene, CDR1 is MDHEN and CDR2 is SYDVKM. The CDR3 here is CASSLSNIEAFF. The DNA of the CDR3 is TGTGCCAGCAGTTTGTCGAACATTGAAGCTTTCTTT.

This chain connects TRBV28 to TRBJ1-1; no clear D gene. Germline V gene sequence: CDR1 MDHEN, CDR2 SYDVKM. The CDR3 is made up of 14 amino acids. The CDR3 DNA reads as TGTGCAATAGCGCCAGTGGATATGAACACTGAAGCTTTCTTT. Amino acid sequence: CAIAPVDMNTEAFF.

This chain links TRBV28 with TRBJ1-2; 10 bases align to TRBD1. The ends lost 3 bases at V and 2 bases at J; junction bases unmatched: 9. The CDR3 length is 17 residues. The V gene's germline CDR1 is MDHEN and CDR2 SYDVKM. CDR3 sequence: CASSFGTGAFVNYGYTF. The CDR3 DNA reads TGTGCCAGCAGTTTTGGGACAGGGGCTTTTGTAAACTATGGCTACACCTTC.

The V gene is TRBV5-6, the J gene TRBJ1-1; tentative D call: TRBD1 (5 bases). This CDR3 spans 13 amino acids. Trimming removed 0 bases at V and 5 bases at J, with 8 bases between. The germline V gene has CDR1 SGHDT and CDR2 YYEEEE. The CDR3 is CASSLGAGTEAFF. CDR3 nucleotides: TGTGCCAGCAGCTTGGGGGCAGGGACTGAAGCTTTCTTT. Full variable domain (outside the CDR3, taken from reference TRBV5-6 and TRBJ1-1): DAGVTQSPTHLIKTRGQQVTLRCSPKSGHDTVSWYQQALGQGPQFIFQYYEEEERQRGNFPDRFSGHQFPNYSSELNVNALLLGDSALYLCASSLGAGTEAFFGQGTRLTVV.

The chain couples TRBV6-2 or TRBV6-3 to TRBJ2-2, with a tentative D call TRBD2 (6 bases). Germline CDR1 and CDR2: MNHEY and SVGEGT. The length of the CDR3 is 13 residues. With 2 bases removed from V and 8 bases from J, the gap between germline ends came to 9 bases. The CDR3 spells CASSYGGGGELFF. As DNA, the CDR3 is TGTGCCAGCAGTTACGGGGGAGGAGGGGAGCTGTTTTTT.

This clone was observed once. The CDR3 DNA follows: TGCGCCAGCAGCCAAATTGAAACGGACTACACCGGGGAGCTGTTTTTT. Translation: CASSQIETDYTGELFF. The chain has TRBV5-1 and TRBJ2-2, with a possible D match to TRBD2 (5 bases). Trimming stripped 4 bases from V and 3 bases from J, with 16 bases between. CDR1 SGHRS and CDR2 YFSETQ come from the germline V gene. This CDR3 region has 16 residues.

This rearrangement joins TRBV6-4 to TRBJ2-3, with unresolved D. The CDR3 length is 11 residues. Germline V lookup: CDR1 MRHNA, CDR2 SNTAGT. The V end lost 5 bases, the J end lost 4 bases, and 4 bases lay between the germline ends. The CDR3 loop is CASSYADTQYF. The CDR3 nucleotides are TGTGCCAGCAGTTATGCAGATACGCAGTATTTT.

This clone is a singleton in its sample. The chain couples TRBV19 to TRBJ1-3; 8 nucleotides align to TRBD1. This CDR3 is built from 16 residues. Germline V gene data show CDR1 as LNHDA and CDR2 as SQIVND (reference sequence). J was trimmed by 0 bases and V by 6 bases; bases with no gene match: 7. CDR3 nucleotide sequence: TGTGCCAGTAGAGCCGGGACAGGCGCCTCTGGAAACACCATATATTTT. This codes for CASRAGTGASGNTIYF.

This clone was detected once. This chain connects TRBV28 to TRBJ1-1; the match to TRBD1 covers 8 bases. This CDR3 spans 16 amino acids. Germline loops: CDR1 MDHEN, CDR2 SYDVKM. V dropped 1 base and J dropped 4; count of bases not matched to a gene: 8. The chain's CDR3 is CASSLSQGARGTEAFF. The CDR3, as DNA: TGTGCCAGCAGTTTATCCCAGGGGGCGCGAGGCACTGAAGCTTTCTTT. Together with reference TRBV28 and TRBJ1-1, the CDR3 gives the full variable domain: DVKVTQSSRYLVKRTGEKVFLECVQDMDHENMFWYRQDPGLGLRLIYFSYDVKMKEKGDIPEGYSVSREKKERFSLILESASTNQTSMYLCASSLSQGARGTEAFFGQGTRLTVV.

The CDR3 DNA sequence: TGCGCCAGCAGCCAAGATCGCTGGAGGAACACTGAAGCTTTCTTT. This codes for CASSQDRWRNTEAFF. The chain employs TRBV4-1 and TRBJ1-1; D unresolved. V dropped 0 bases and J dropped 1 base, with 9 bases sitting between them. The V gene's germline CDR1 is MGHRA and CDR2 YSYEKL. The CDR3 spans 15 residues.

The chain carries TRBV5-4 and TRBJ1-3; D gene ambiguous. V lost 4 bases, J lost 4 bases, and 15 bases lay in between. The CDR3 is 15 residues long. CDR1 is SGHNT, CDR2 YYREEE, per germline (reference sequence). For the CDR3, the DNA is TGTGCCAGCAGCGACTGGAGTCATTCCGGAAACACCATATATTTT. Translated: CASSDWSHSGNTIYF. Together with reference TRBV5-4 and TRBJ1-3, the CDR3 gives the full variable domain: ETGVTQSPTHLIKTRGQQVTLRCSSQSGHNTVSWYQQALGQGPQFIFQYYREEENGRGNFPPRFSGLQFPNYSSELNVNALELDDSALYLCASSDWSHSGNTIYFGEGSWLTVV.

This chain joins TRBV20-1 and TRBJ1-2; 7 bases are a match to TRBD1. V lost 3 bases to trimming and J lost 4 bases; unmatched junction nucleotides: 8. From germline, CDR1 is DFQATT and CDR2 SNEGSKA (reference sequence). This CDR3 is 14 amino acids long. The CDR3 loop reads CSASEGARVYGYTF. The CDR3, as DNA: TGCAGTGCTAGTGAGGGGGCGCGAGTCTATGGCTACACCTTC.

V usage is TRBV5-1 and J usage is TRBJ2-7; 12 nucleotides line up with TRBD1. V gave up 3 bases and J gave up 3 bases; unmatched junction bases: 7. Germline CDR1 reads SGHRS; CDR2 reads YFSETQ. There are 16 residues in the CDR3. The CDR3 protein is CASSSTGTGGFYEQYF. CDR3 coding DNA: TGCGCCAGCAGCTCAACCGGGACAGGGGGCTTCTACGAGCAGTACTTC.

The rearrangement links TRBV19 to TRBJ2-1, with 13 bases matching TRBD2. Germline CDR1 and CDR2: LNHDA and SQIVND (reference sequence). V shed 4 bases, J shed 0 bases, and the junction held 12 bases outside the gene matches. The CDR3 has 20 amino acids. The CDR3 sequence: CASSTTGLAGTISSYNEQFF. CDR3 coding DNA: TGTGCCAGTAGTACCACGGGACTAGCGGGGACAATAAGCTCCTACAATGAGCAGTTCTTC.

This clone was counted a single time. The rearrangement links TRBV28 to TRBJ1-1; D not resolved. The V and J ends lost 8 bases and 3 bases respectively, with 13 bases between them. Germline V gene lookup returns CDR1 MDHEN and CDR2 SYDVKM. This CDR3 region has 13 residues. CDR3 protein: CASCLVGDTEAFF. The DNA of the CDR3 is TGTGCCAGCTGCTTAGTCGGAGACACTGAAGCTTTCTTT.

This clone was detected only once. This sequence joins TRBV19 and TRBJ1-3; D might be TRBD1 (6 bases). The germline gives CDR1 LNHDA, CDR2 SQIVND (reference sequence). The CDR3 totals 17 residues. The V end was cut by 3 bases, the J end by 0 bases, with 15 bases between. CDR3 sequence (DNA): TGTGCCAGTAGTATTGTTAGGACAGCGCGCTCTGGAAACACCATATATTTT. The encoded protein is CASSIVRTARSGNTIYF.

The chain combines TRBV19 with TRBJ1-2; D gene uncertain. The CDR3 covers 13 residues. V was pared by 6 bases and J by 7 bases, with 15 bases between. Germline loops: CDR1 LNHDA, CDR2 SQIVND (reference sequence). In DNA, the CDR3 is TGTGCCAGTAGGAACTCAAGACAAGGTGGCTACACCTTC. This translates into CASRNSRQGGYTF.

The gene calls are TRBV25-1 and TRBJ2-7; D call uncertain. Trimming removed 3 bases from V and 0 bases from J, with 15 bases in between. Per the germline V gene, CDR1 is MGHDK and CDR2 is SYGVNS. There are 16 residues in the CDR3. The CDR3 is CASSDPRNSYSYEQYF. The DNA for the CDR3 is TGTGCCAGCAGTGATCCTCGTAACAGTTACTCCTACGAGCAGTACTTC.

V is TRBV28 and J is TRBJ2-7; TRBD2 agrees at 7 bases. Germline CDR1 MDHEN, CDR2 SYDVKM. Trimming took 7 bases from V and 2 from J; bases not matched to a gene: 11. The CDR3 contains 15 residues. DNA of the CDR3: TGTGCCAGCACTTCGGGAGCGGGAATACCCTACGAGCAGTACTTC. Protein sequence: CASTSGAGIPYEQYF.

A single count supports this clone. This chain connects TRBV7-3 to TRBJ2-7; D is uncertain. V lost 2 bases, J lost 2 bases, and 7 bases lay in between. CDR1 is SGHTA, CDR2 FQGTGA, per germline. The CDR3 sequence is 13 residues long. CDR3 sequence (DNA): TGTGCCAGCAGCTTAGCGGAAACCTACGAGCAGTACTTC. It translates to CASSLAETYEQYF.

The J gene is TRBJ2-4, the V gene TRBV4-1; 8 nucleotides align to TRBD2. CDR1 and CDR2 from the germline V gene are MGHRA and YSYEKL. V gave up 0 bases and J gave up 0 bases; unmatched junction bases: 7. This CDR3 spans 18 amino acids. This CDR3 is CASSQEWLAGLAKNIQYF. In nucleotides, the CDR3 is TGCGCCAGCAGCCAAGAATGGTTAGCGGGGCTAGCCAAAAACATTCAGTACTTC.

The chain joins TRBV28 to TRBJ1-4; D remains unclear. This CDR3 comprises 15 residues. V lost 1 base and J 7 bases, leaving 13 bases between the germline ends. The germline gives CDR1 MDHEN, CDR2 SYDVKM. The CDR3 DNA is TGTGCCAGCAGTTTATACAACCGACTTGCTGAAAAACTGTTTTTT. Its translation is CASSLYNRLAEKLFF.

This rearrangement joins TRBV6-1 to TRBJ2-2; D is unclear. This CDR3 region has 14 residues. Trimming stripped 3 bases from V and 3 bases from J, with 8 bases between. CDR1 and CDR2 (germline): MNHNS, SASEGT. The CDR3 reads CASSDLLYTGELFF. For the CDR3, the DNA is TGTGCCAGCAGTGATCTCCTTTACACCGGGGAGCTGTTTTTT.

The CDR3 DNA follows: TGTGCCAGCAGTAAGTCGGCGATAGCGTCGTCCTACGAGCAGTACTTC. It yields the protein CASSKSAIASSYEQYF. The rearrangement joins TRBV7-2 to TRBJ2-7, with D possibly being TRBD2 (5 bases). Trimming took 6 bases from V and 1 from J, leaving 19 bases between them. This CDR3 contains 16 residues. Germline CDR1 and CDR2: SGHTA and FQGNSA. The variable domain in full, with the rest retrieved from reference TRBV7-2 and TRBJ2-7, is GAGVSQSPSNKVTEKGKDVELRCDPISGHTALYWYRQSLGQGLEFLIYFQGNSAPDKSGLPSDRFSAERTGGSVSTLTIQRTQQEDSAVYLCASSKSAIASSYEQYFGPGTRLTVT.

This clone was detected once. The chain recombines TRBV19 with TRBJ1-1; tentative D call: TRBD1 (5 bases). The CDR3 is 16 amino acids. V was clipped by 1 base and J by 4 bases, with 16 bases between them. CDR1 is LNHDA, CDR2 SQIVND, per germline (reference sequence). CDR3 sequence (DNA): TGTGCCAGTAGTATAGTAAGGGGACGGGGGAGCACTGAAGCTTTCTTT. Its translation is CASSIVRGRGSTEAFF.

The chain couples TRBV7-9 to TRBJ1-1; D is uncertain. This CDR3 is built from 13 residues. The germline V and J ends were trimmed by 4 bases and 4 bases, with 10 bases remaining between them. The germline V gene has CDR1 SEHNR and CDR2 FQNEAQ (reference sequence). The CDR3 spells CASSSRESTEAFF. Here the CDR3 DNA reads TGTGCCAGCAGCTCTAGGGAGAGCACTGAAGCTTTCTTT.